This T cell receptor beta chain appears in the sequencing data of a study of T cells in Graves' hyperthyroidism and ophthalmopathy. Study-level findings and limits: Onset of ophthalmopathy came a median around 7.1 months after the model predicted it.

Germline CDR1 and CDR2: ENHRY and SYGVKD. CDR3 length: 15 amino acids. The ends lost 7 bases at V and 0 bases at J; junction bases unmatched: 6. A Clinical Activity Score of at least 3, a NOSPECS grade of at least 4 and a duration under 3 months were recorded in the ophthalmopathy patients. Many counts were recorded for this clonotype. Its target is unknown. Researchers took RNA transcripts and amplified the TCR beta CDR3 regions from them. The HTBI primer set was used in a first-round RT-PCR of the TCR CDR3. One entry per CDR3 protein results from TCRdb running MiXCR on the multiplex PCR reads. Seen here are approximately 600,000 distinct CDR3 sequences, 20% observed once, and the top ten hold approximately 30%.

The chain employs TRBV10-3 and TRBJ2-7, with 10 bases identical to TRBD1. This TCR was sampled from a man aged 25-45 years with Graves' ophthalmopathy. Sequencing was performed on blood. The CDR3 sequence is CAINRGQGDSYEQYF. The DNA for the CDR3 is TGTGCCATCAACCGAGGACAGGGGGACTCCTACGAGCAGTACTTC.